This T cell receptor (beta chain) was recorded in a study of T cells after posttransplantation cyclophosphamide. The CDR3 covers 11 residues. The germline gives CDR1 ENHRY, CDR2 SYGVKD. V lost 5 bases to trimming and J lost 16 bases; unmatched junction nucleotides: 4. This clone was picked up many times. The antigen remains undetermined. Study-level points and caveats: Skin or GI-infiltrating T cells shared few TRB sequences with blood.

The protocol was immunoSEQ multiplex PCR, while the TCRdb copy is restricted to in-frame clones and leaves out a portion. This table holds fewer than 40,000 clones with no singletons; the top ten claim 6.5% to 7%. Material for sequencing was PBMCs. This clonotype was sampled from a woman in her fifties or sixties in good health and a related stem cell transplant donor. The V gene is TRBV10-3, the J gene TRBJ2-1, with 11 nucleotides matching TRBD2. The chain's CDR3 is CAISSGTSGFF. The CDR3 region has the DNA TGTGCCATCAGTTCCGGGACTAGCGGCTTCTTC.